The rows below give T cell receptor beta chains drawn from one sample of a study of blood T cells in healthy people across ages. One entry per CDR3 protein results from TCRdb running MiXCR on the 5' RACE reads. The repertoire holds 1 million or so distinct CDR3 sequences, with under 45% as singletons. The sequenced material came from blood. The receptors were sampled from a woman in her sixties in good health. Each CDR3 is given with its conserved first and last residue. A D gene is named only where the DNA matches it firmly. Size is omitted from some rows. Given values are once, few, many or a class for expanded clones.

D gene | J gene | V gene | clone size | CDR3 DNA | CDR3 protein
TRBD2 | TRBJ2-3 | TRBV10-3 | - | TGTGCCATCAGTGTAGCGGGAGACCCAGATACGCAGTATTTT | CAISVAGDPDTQYF
- | TRBJ2-1 | TRBV10-3 | few | TGTGCCATCATGACGGGACCCTACAATGAGCAGTTCTTC | CAIMTGPYNEQFF
- | TRBJ1-4 | TRBV29-1 | - | TGCAGCGTTGAACCCGTAGGACAGAAAAAAAAACTGTTTTTT | CSVEPVGQKKKLFF
TRBD1 | TRBJ2-1 | TRBV6-1 | - | TGTGCCAGCCGCCCCGGGACAGGGGTTCGCAATGAGCAGTTCTTC | CASRPGTGVRNEQFF
- | TRBJ2-7 | TRBV9 | - | TGTGCCAGCAGTCATGAACCCCTCTCCTACGAGCAGTACTTC | CASSHEPLSYEQYF
- | TRBJ2-3 | TRBV27 | few | TGTGCCAGCGGGCGGTTAGCTAGCACAGATACGCAGTATTTT | CASGRLASTDTQYF
- | TRBJ2-1 | TRBV12-3/TRBV12-4 | - | TGTGCCAGCAGTTTTGGGAACAATGAGCAGTTCTTC | CASSFGNNEQFF
TRBD1 | TRBJ1-2 | TRBV5-1 | many | TGCGCCAGCAGCTTGAGCCAGGGGGATGGCTACACCTTC | CASSLSQGDGYTF
TRBD2 | TRBJ2-7 | TRBV3-1 | - | TGTGCCAGCAGCCTAACCGTAGCGGGAGGCTACGAGCAGTACTTC | CASSLTVAGGYEQYF
TRBD1 | TRBJ2-1 | TRBV20-1 | - | TGCAGTGCTAGCGACAGGGGTCAAGAGACCCAGTTCTTC | CSASDRGQETQFF
TRBD2 | TRBJ2-3 | TRBV7-3 | once | TGTGCCAGCAGCCTGCCTAGCGGGAGGGGAGATACGCAGTATTTT | CASSLPSGRGDTQYF
- | TRBJ1-6 | TRBV12-5 | - | TGTGCTAGCAAAAAACAGGACCCTAATTCACCCCTCCACTTT | CASKKQDPNSPLHF
- | TRBJ1-6 | TRBV6-1 | - | TGTGCCAGCAGTGACCATCCCATCACAAGGCCCGGCGGTTCACCCCTCCACTTT | CASSDHPITRPGGSPLHF
- | TRBJ2-5 | TRBV7-9 | - | TGTGCCAGCAGCTCCCAGGGGACCCAGTACTTC | CASSSQGTQYF
TRBD1 | TRBJ2-1 | TRBV6-2/TRBV6-3 | - | TGTGCCAGCAGTGTACCCGGACAGGGCGTCGACAATGAGCAGTTCTTC | CASSVPGQGVDNEQFF
- | TRBJ2-7 | TRBV27 | - | TGTGCCAGCAGCCCGACCGGCGGGGGCCCGACCTACGAGCAGTACTTC | CASSPTGGGPTYEQYF
- | TRBJ2-1 | TRBV11-2 | - | TGTGCCAGCAGCGTGGACTTTTACAATGAGCAGTTCTTC | CASSVDFYNEQFF
- | TRBJ1-4 | TRBV7-9 | - | TGTGCCAGCAGCGTATCCAACGGTAATGGAAAACTGTTTTTT | CASSVSNGNGKLFF
- | TRBJ2-7 | TRBV3-1 | - | TGTGTCAGCACCCAAGGAGGGGGCGCTTCCCTCGAGCAGTACTTC | CVSTQGGGASLEQYF
TRBD1 | TRBJ2-5 | TRBV30 | - | TGTGCCTGGAGCCGGGACAGGGGGCGGGAGCAGTACTTC | CAWSRDRGREQYF
- | TRBJ1-2 | TRBV6-4 | few | TGTGCCAACCGCATAGCTAACTATGGCTACACCTTC | CANRIANYGYTF
TRBD2 | TRBJ2-7 | TRBV7-2 | - | TGTGCCAGCAGCTTAGAACTAGCGCAGACTCGGTACTTC | CASSLELAQTRYF
- | TRBJ2-3 | TRBV20-1 | few | TGCAGTGGGGCGGGACTTCTTAGTACAGATACGCAGTATTTT | CSGAGLLSTDTQYF
- | TRBJ2-5 | TRBV20-1 | - | TGCAGTGCTCCCGGTGGGCCGGGGGAGACCCAGTACTTC | CSAPGGPGETQYF
- | TRBJ1-5 | TRBV30 | - | TGTGCCTGGAGTGGTAGCAATCAGCCCCAGCATTTT | CAWSGSNQPQHF
TRBD2 | TRBJ2-1 | TRBV29-1 | - | TGCAGCTCGGGGGCGGGAGGGTCCTACAATGAGCAGTTCTTC | CSSGAGGSYNEQFF
TRBD1 | TRBJ2-3 | TRBV20-1 | - | TGCAGTGCTGGCAACGACAGGGAAACCGCAGATACGCAGTATTTT | CSAGNDRETADTQYF
- | TRBJ1-2 | TRBV9 | - | TGTGCCAACAGCGGGGGGCGGAATGGCTACACCTTC | CANSGGRNGYTF
- | TRBJ2-7 | TRBV5-1 | - | TGCGCCAGCAGCTTGGAAGGAAGACTTTACGAGCAGTACTTC | CASSLEGRLYEQYF
TRBD2 | TRBJ2-1 | TRBV5-1 | few | TGCGCCAGCAGAAATATAGCGGGAGGGCCGAATGAGCAGTTCTTC | CASRNIAGGPNEQFF
TRBD2 | TRBJ2-1 | TRBV3-1 | - | TGTGCCAGCAGCCAAACAAGTAGCGGGAGGGCCTATGAGCAGTTCTTC | CASSQTSSGRAYEQFF
- | TRBJ2-4 | TRBV7-3 | few | TGTGCCAGCAGCCCCCAGGGAAAAAACATTCAGTACTTC | CASSPQGKNIQYF
- | TRBJ2-1 | TRBV6-2/TRBV6-3 | - | TGTGCCAGCGAGGGAGACAGCGCTGAGCAGTTCTTC | CASEGDSAEQFF
- | TRBJ1-6 | TRBV20-1 | - | TGCAGTGCCCCCGCTGCCCCGGCCACCTACTCACCCCTCCACTTT | CSAPAAPATYSPLHF
- | TRBJ2-3 | TRBV27 | few | TGTGCCAGCAGCCCGGACGGGATTTTTAGCACAGATACGCAGTATTTT | CASSPDGIFSTDTQYF
- | TRBJ1-5 | TRBV25-1 | - | TGTGCCAGCAGTGACTGTCGTGGGACCTTTAAGCCCCAGCATTTT | CASSDCRGTFKPQHF
TRBD2 | TRBJ2-7 | TRBV7-8 | - | TGTGCCAGCAGCTTAGGAAGGACTAGCGGGCGAACCTACGAGCAGTACTTC | CASSLGRTSGRTYEQYF
TRBD2 | TRBJ2-1 | TRBV5-1 | few | TGCGCCAGCAGCCGAGCGGGAGGCCATCACAATGAGCAGTTCTTC | CASSRAGGHHNEQFF
- | TRBJ2-7 | TRBV7-6 | - | TGTGCCAGCAGCTTAAAGGACAGCCCAAGCTACGAGCAGTACTTC | CASSLKDSPSYEQYF
TRBD2 | TRBJ2-1 | TRBV29-1 | many | TGCAGCGCCGGTTATAGCGGGAGTAAACCCAATGAGCAGTTCTTC | CSAGYSGSKPNEQFF
- | TRBJ2-1 | TRBV11-1 | - | TGTGCCAGCAGCGTAGGGCCCCGAGTCAATGAGCAGTTCTTC | CASSVGPRVNEQFF
- | TRBJ2-4 | TRBV9 | few | TGTGCCAGCAGCCTAAGTGTTGGCGGGATGGGTGAGCAGTACTTC | CASSLSVGGMGEQYF
- | TRBJ2-5 | TRBV30 | - | TGTGCCTGGAACCAACTAGAGACCCAGTACTTC | CAWNQLETQYF
- | TRBJ2-3 | TRBV4-2 | many | TGTGCCAGCGCTCGAGGCTCCTCGTCCTCGGATACGCAGTATTTT | CASARGSSSSDTQYF
- | TRBJ2-7 | TRBV7-8 | - | TGTGCCAGCAGCTTTTCCATGGGGGCATCCCTGAACGAGCAGTACTTC | CASSFSMGASLNEQYF
- | TRBJ2-5 | TRBV5-1 | few | TGCGCCAGCAGCTTTCGAACTATTGGGGGAGAGACCCAGTACTTC | CASSFRTIGGETQYF
- | TRBJ1-2 | TRBV29-1 | - | TGCAGCGCCCGACACCAGGCCATGGAAGGCTACACCTTC | CSARHQAMEGYTF
- | TRBJ2-7 | TRBV11-2 | once | TGTGCCAGCAGCTTTGACCCCTTGAGCTCCTACAATGAGCAGTACTTC | CASSFDPLSSYNEQYF
- | TRBJ2-4 | TRBV3-1 | - | TGTGCCAGCAGCCAAGAATACAGGGTCAACATTCAGTACTTC | CASSQEYRVNIQYF
- | TRBJ2-5 | TRBV7-9 | - | TGTGCCAGCAGTTCGGTCTTACCCCAAGAGACCCAGTACTTC | CASSSVLPQETQYF
TRBD2 | TRBJ2-7 | TRBV10-1 | - | TGCGCCAGCAGTGAGTCGCTGGGACTAGCGGGGGGCTGCGAGCAGTACTTC | CASSESLGLAGGCEQYF
TRBD2 | TRBJ2-1 | TRBV27 | few | TGTGCCAGCAGATCGCTAGCGGGAGGAAATCAGTTCTTC | CASRSLAGGNQFF
- | TRBJ2-7 | TRBV13 | - | TGTGCCAGCAACCAGGGACTCTCCTACGAGCAGTACTTC | CASNQGLSYEQYF
- | TRBJ1-5 | TRBV2 | - | TGTGCCAGCAGGCCGGGCCAAGGGCCCCAGCATTTT | CASRPGQGPQHF
- | TRBJ2-7 | TRBV20-1 | - | TGCAGTGCAAGACAGCCCGCCACCTACGAGCAGTACTTC | CSARQPATYEQYF
- | TRBJ2-7 | TRBV5-1 | - | TGCGCCAGCAGCTACCTGAGCGGGCTCAGCTCCTACAATGAGCAGTACTTC | CASSYLSGLSSYNEQYF
- | TRBJ2-1 | TRBV21-1 | few | TGTGCCAGCAGGCTCTCCAAACAGGGATCTTTCTACAATGAGCAGTTCTTC | CASRLSKQGSFYNEQFF
- | TRBJ2-5 | TRBV2 | - | TGTGCCAGCAGTGAGATCGGACAGTATAGGGCGGAGACCCAGTACTTC | CASSEIGQYRAETQYF
- | TRBJ1-2 | TRBV9 | - | TGTGCCAGCAGCGTAGGGAGCCATGGCTACACCTTC | CASSVGSHGYTF